This paragraph reports one T cell receptor (beta chain). Its specificity is unknown. The data stem from a study of cytomegalovirus exposure and HLA in healthy donors. The study's findings and limits: In the approximately 120 validation repertoires, a later analysis found that first-cohort TCR clusters tended to co-occur. Reported results showed that the classifier diagnosed cytomegalovirus status with high specificity and sensitivity.

The donors were members of the validation cohort comprising approximately 110 subjects, separate from the approximately 670-subject first cohort. CDR1 is LNHDA, CDR2 SQIVND, per germline (reference sequence). The CDR3 consists of 17 residues. J gave up 5 bases and V 3 bases, and 13 bases lay outside the gene matches. Repertoires were generated with immunoSEQ multiplex PCR, while TCRdb's copy carries only in-frame clones and drops some. The data show 120,000 to 150,000 clones, with 70% to 90% seen just once and roughly 1.4% held by the top ten. Sequencing used PBMCs. The receptor comes from a woman younger than 45 in good health and CMV-seronegative. V usage is TRBV19 and J usage is TRBJ1-1, with TRBD1 identical over 9 bases. The CDR3: CASSMVGQGIGGTEAFF. Here the CDR3 DNA reads TGTGCCAGTAGTATGGTGGGACAGGGTATAGGTGGGACTGAAGCTTTCTTT.